What follows are 9 T cell receptor beta chains derived from one specimen sequenced in a study of Ad26.COV2.S vaccination and SARS-CoV-2 variants. TCRdb's copy holds only in-frame clones and misses some; the assay was immunoSEQ multiplex PCR. The sample has around 300,000 clones, roughly 90% seen once; the top ten hold around 11%. Treatment noted: some 20 received Ad26.COV2.S at low or high dose, single or two shots; five or six received placebo; per-sample allocation not given. Collection of samples fell on day 63 after the first vaccine or placebo injection. Here the sequenced sample was peripheral blood, taken in a trial of Ad26.COV2.S vaccine versus placebo. These receptors came from a person between 18 and 59 years old who received the Ad26.COV2.S COVID-19 vaccine or a placebo.

J is TRBJ1-4 and V is TRBV11-2; D is unresolved. CDR3 length equals 13 residues. Germline V gives CDR1 SGHAT, CDR2 FQNNGV. The V end lost 5 bases, the J end lost 8 bases, and 12 bases lay between the germline ends. This CDR3 is CASSSSQREKLFF. CDR3 nucleotides: TGTGCCAGCAGCAGTTCCCAAAGGGAAAAACTGTTTTTT.

The chain links TRBV7-6 to TRBJ2-2; 10 bases agree with TRBD2. CDR3 length: 17 residues. Germline loops: CDR1 SGHVS, CDR2 FNYEAQ. V trimming: 2 bases; J trimming: 0 bases; junction bases outside the gene matches: 3. The CDR3 DNA reads as TGTGCCAGCAGCTTAATAAGCGGGGGGGCGAACACCGGGGAGCTGTTTTTT. It specifies CASSLISGGANTGELFF.

CDR3 sequence reads: CASSLDPAGMSEAFF. Here the CDR3 DNA reads TGTGCCAGCAGCCTCGATCCAGCCGGCATGAGTGAAGCTTTCTTT. The genes are TRBV5-4 and TRBJ1-1; D unresolved. V shed 4 bases and J shed 7 bases, with 20 bases lying between them. Germline CDR1 reads SGHNT; CDR2 reads YYREEE (reference sequence). This CDR3 is 15 amino acids long.

With respect to this clone: Other DNA variants within this sample encode the same CDR3. CDR3 coding DNA: TGTGCCAGCAGTGAAGCGCGAGAGACCCAGTACTTC. Its protein product is CASSEARETQYF. The genes are TRBV2 and TRBJ2-5; D ambiguous. In germline, CDR1 is SNHLY, CDR2 FYNNEI. Trimming removed 0 bases from V and 4 bases from J, with 3 bases in between. The CDR3 length is 12 residues.

The rearrangement links TRBV14 to TRBJ2-1, with 9 bases identical to TRBD1. Germline lookup yields CDR1 SGHDN and CDR2 FVKESK. V lost 2 bases, J lost 1 base, and 3 bases stayed unmatched. This CDR3 is 16 amino acids long. The CDR3 coding sequence is TGTGCCAGCAGCCAATCCGGACAGGGGTCCTACAATGAGCAGTTCTTC. Translating it yields CASSQSGQGSYNEQFF.

V and J are TRBV6-6 and TRBJ1-2; 10 positions agree with TRBD1. The CDR3 spans 15 residues. The germline CDR1 and CDR2 sequences are MNHNY and SVGAGI (reference sequence). V lost 3 bases to trimming and J lost 2 bases; unmatched junction nucleotides: 3. The CDR3 bases are TGTGCCAGCAGTTATCAGGGACAGGGGAACTATGGCTACACCTTC. Translated: CASSYQGQGNYGYTF.

This clone was counted a single time. The chain carries TRBV19 and TRBJ1-4, with D perhaps matching TRBD1 (5 bases). Trimming removed 5 bases from V and 8 bases from J, with 9 bases in between. CDR1 and CDR2 (germline): LNHDA, SQIVND (reference sequence). The CDR3 consists of 12 residues. The CDR3 DNA reads as TGTGCCAGTAGTGTCCCAGGGGAAAAACTGTTTTTT. Protein: CASSVPGEKLFF.

The V gene is TRBV27, the J gene TRBJ2-1; D perhaps matches TRBD2 (5 bases). Trimming removed 4 bases at V and 6 bases at J, with 22 bases between. Germline values: CDR1 MNHEY, CDR2 SMNVEV (reference sequence). The CDR3 length is 17 residues. The CDR3 sequence is CASSSPPSGLIRNEQFF. The CDR3 nucleotides read TGTGCCAGCAGTTCCCCCCCGAGCGGCCTTATTCGCAATGAGCAGTTCTTC.

CDR3 in DNA: TGTGCCAGCAGCGTAACGGGACAGAGACGGGAGCCCCAGCATTTT. Translated: CASSVTGQRREPQHF. V and J are TRBV9 and TRBJ1-5, with 7 bases identical to TRBD1. V shed 1 base and J 8 bases; nucleotides not matched to a gene: 9. Germline V gene lookup returns CDR1 SGDLS and CDR2 YYNGEE. CDR3 length: 15 amino acids.